One sample yielded the 20 T cell receptor beta chains listed below, sequenced in a study of cytomegalovirus exposure and HLA in healthy donors. The PCR employed 60 Vbeta primers together with 13 Jbeta primers. Data came from immunoSEQ multiplex PCR; TCRdb stores just in-frame clones and leaves some out. This table has approximately 190,000 clones, around 85% appearing once. What was sequenced was PBMCs. The receptors stem from a man in his forties or fifties in good health and CMV-seropositive.

The V call is TRBV7-9, the J call TRBJ2-5; weak D call: TRBD2 (5 bases). V lost 8 bases, J lost 0 bases, and 13 bases lay in between. Germline V gives CDR1 SEHNR, CDR2 FQNEAQ (reference sequence). This CDR3 is built from 14 residues. CDR3 protein: CASSLERYQETQYF. The CDR3 nucleotides are TGTGCCAGCTCACTGGAGCGGTACCAAGAGACCCAGTACTTC.

This chain uses TRBV7-2 with TRBJ2-1; perhaps TRBD1 as D (5 bases). Trimming removed 5 bases from V and 4 bases from J, with 12 bases in between. The CDR3 is 14 amino acids. Per the germline V gene, CDR1 is SGHTA and CDR2 is FQGNSA. The CDR3 coding sequence is TGTGCCAGCAGCGATTCGTCAGGGTACAATGAGCAGTTCTTC. Translated: CASSDSSGYNEQFF.

A single count supports this clone. The genes are TRBV19 and TRBJ2-1; 9 bases are a match to TRBD1. V gave up 3 bases and J gave up 9 bases; unmatched junction bases: 3. Per germline, CDR1 LNHDA and CDR2 SQIVND (reference sequence). This CDR3 region has 13 residues. CDR3 amino acids: CASSIDRGTEQFF. The CDR3 DNA follows: TGTGCCAGTAGTATTGACAGGGGGACTGAGCAGTTCTTC.

This clone occurred a few times. This chain uses TRBV19 with TRBJ1-2, with TRBD1 identical over 8 bases. Trimming took 5 bases from V and 2 from J; bases not matched to a gene: 10. Germline values: CDR1 LNHDA, CDR2 SQIVND (reference sequence). CDR3 length: 16 residues. The CDR3 region has the DNA TGTGCCAGTAGTCCTCAATGGACAGGGAGGAACTATGGCTACACCTTC. Amino acids: CASSPQWTGRNYGYTF.

The chain uses TRBV7-2 and TRBJ1-4, with D perhaps matching TRBD1 (5 bases). V was clipped by 1 base and J by 7 bases, with 16 bases between them. The CDR3 contains 16 residues. The germline V gene encodes CDR1 SGHTA and CDR2 FQGNSA. The CDR3 spells CASSLEGRGVGEKLFF. The CDR3 DNA reads as TGTGCCAGCAGCTTAGAAGGGAGGGGCGTGGGTGAAAAACTGTTTTTT.

Notes on this clone: The junction shows a germline mismatch at one end, possibly a read error. This chain joins TRBV4-3 and TRBJ2-2, with D tentatively TRBD2 (6 bases). Germline V lookup: CDR1 LGHNA, CDR2 YSLEER. The CDR3 totals 14 residues. CDR3 residues: CASSQEILFGGLFF. DNA of the CDR3: TGCGCCAGCAGCCAAGAGATCTTGTTCGGGGGGCTGTTTTTT.

This clone was found once. The gene calls are TRBV4-3 and TRBJ1-2; the match to TRBD1 covers 10 bases. V lost 2 bases and J lost 7; bases outside the gene matches: 7. Germline V gene sequence: CDR1 LGHNA, CDR2 YSLEER. The CDR3 contains 15 residues. The CDR3 DNA is TGCGCCAGCAGCCAAACTTTTGGGACAGGGGTTGGCTACACCTTC. This gives the protein CASSQTFGTGVGYTF.

V usage is TRBV6-5 and J usage is TRBJ2-7, with D unresolved. CDR1 is MNHEY, CDR2 SVGAGI, per germline. The CDR3 spans 15 residues. Trimming left V 2 bases short and J 3 bases short, with 14 bases between. The CDR3 sequence: CASSYDGPPYYEQYF. In DNA, the CDR3 is TGTGCCAGCAGTTACGATGGGCCCCCTTACTACGAGCAGTACTTC.

This chain connects TRBV7-9 to TRBJ1-2; 8 nucleotides line up with TRBD1. J lost 6 bases, V lost 5 bases, and 8 bases had no gene match. Looked up from germline, CDR1 is SEHNR and CDR2 is FQNEAQ (reference sequence). This CDR3 spans 14 amino acids. This chain's CDR3 is CASSVLPGGDGYTF. The CDR3 nucleotides read TGTGCCAGCAGCGTACTACCAGGGGGCGATGGCTACACCTTC.

The gene calls are TRBV4-2 and TRBJ1-5; no definite D call. This CDR3 spans 16 amino acids. Germline V lookup: CDR1 LGHNA, CDR2 YNFKEQ. Trimming stripped 0 bases from V and 0 bases from J, with 9 bases between. The CDR3 is CASSQEVAVSNQPQHF. The CDR3 region has the DNA TGTGCCAGCAGCCAAGAAGTAGCGGTTAGCAATCAGCCCCAGCATTTT.

This chain joins TRBV29-1 and TRBJ1-4, with D possibly TRBD1 on 6 matching bases. CDR1 is SQVTM, CDR2 ANQGSEA, per germline. V lost 7 bases, J lost 4 bases, and 10 bases lay in between. CDR3 size: 12 residues. CDR3 region: CSGGQHNEKLFF. CDR3 DNA sequence: TGCAGCGGCGGACAGCATAATGAAAAACTGTTTTTT.

Here the CDR3 reads CASSSPRAGGGRRDGYTF. DNA of the CDR3: TGTGCCAGCAGTTCACCCCGAGCGGGCGGGGGGCGAAGGGATGGCTACACCTTC. The rearrangement joins TRBV28 to TRBJ1-2; D is possibly TRBD1 (6 bases). The germline V and J ends were trimmed by 4 bases and 6 bases, with 27 bases remaining between them. The CDR3 sequence is 18 residues long. CDR1 is MDHEN, CDR2 SYDVKM, per germline.

This chain's CDR3 is CASSDRSSYEQYF. The CDR3 DNA is TGTGCCAGCAGTGACAGGAGCTCCTACGAGCAGTACTTC. The gene calls are TRBV27 and TRBJ2-7, with a tentative D call TRBD1 (6 bases). The ends were cut back, 5 bases at V and 0 bases at J, with 8 bases in the middle. The CDR3 runs to 13 residues. The germline CDR1 and CDR2 sequences are MNHEY and SMNVEV (reference sequence).

The CDR3 bases are TGTGCCTGGAGTGTAACGGTGGATTCACCCCTCCACTTT. As protein: CAWSVTVDSPLHF. The V call is TRBV30, the J call TRBJ1-6; D gene unclear. This CDR3 spans 13 amino acids. The V and J ends lost 0 bases and 8 bases respectively, with 8 bases between them. Germline V gene sequence: CDR1 GTSNPN, CDR2 SVGIG (reference sequence).

The chain has TRBV7-9 and TRBJ2-7, with D possibly being TRBD2 (5 bases). Germline loops: CDR1 SEHNR, CDR2 FQNEAQ (reference sequence). CDR3 length: 14 residues. V gave up 3 bases and J gave up 4 bases, with 13 bases separating them. DNA for the CDR3: TGTGCCAGCAGCTTGGGCAGCGGTCTTTACGAGCAGTACTTC. Translation gives CASSLGSGLYEQYF.

This clone turned up a few times. This chain joins TRBV5-1 and TRBJ2-7, with D unclear. Germline V gene lookup returns CDR1 SGHRS and CDR2 YFSETQ. The CDR3 covers 13 residues. Trimming took 9 bases from V and 0 from J, leaving 13 bases between them. CDR3 in DNA: TGCGCCACCGCGCCAGGCCTCTCCTACGAGCAGTACTTC. Translated, it gives CATAPGLSYEQYF.

The chain carries TRBV27 and TRBJ2-7; TRBD1 matches at 10 bases. This CDR3 has 15 residues. The germline CDR1 and CDR2 sequences are MNHEY and SMNVEV (reference sequence). The V gene end was trimmed by 6 bases and the J gene end by 5 bases; junction bases not matched to a gene: 10. CDR3 sequence (DNA): TGTGCCAGCAGCTATCGGAGACAGGGGGCGAACGAGCAGTACTTC. It translates to CASSYRRQGANEQYF.

J is TRBJ1-4 and V is TRBV14, with D perhaps matching TRBD1 (5 bases). CDR1 is SGHDN and CDR2 is FVKESK in the germline V gene. The CDR3 is 18 residues long. V was pared by 0 bases and J by 4 bases, with 18 bases between. The CDR3 sequence: CASSQEPRVFRGNEKLFF. The CDR3 bases are TGTGCCAGCAGCCAAGAACCCAGAGTCTTTAGGGGTAATGAAAAACTGTTTTTT.

This chain uses TRBV19 with TRBJ2-1; tentative D call: TRBD2 (6 bases). The length of the CDR3 is 19 residues. CDR1 and CDR2 from the germline V gene are LNHDA and SQIVND (reference sequence). V was pared by 3 bases and J by 7 bases, with 28 bases between. This chain's CDR3 is CASSMGLGLAASGRNEQFF. The CDR3 nucleotides are TGTGCCAGTAGTATGGGTTTGGGACTGGCGGCGAGCGGACGAAATGAGCAGTTCTTC. Based on the CDR3 plus reference TRBV19 and TRBJ2-1, the full variable domain is DGGITQSPKYLFRKEGQNVTLSCEQNLNHDAMYWYRQDPGQGLRLIYYSQIVNDFQKGDIAEGYSVSREKKESFPLTVTSAQKNPTAFYLCASSMGLGLAASGRNEQFFGPGTRLTVL.

This chain joins TRBV7-9 and TRBJ1-2, with a tentative D call TRBD1 (6 bases). This CDR3 contains 13 residues. Looked up from germline, CDR1 is SEHNR and CDR2 is FQNEAQ (reference sequence). Trimming stripped 5 bases from V and 4 bases from J, with 11 bases between. The CDR3 coding sequence is TGTGCCAGCAGCCGGGGACAAGGCTATGGCTACACCTTC. Protein: CASSRGQGYGYTF. Together with reference TRBV7-9 and TRBJ1-2, the CDR3 gives the full variable domain: DTGVSQNPRHKITKRGQNVTFRCDPISEHNRLYWYRQTLGQGPEFLTYFQNEAQLEKSRLLSDRFSAERPKGSFSTLEIQRTEQGDSAMYLCASSRGQGYGYTFGSGTRLTVV.